The next 12 T cell receptor beta chains were all read from a single sample in a study of OX40 agonist ivuxolimab in advanced cancers. Here immunoSEQ multiplex PCR was the method, and the copy in TCRdb shows in-frame clones only, minus some. The sample holds 42,000 or so clones, roughly nine tenths seen once. Here the sequenced sample was CD4+ or CD8+ T cells sorted from blood, taken in a trial of the OX40 agonist ivuxolimab. The receptors were gathered from an adult with an advanced solid tumor such as melanoma, head and neck, liver or kidney cancer.

The CDR3 protein is CASIEGAEHQPQHF. DNA for the CDR3: TGTGCCAGCATCGAGGGGGCAGAACATCAGCCCCAGCATTTT. This chain links TRBV6-1 with TRBJ1-5, with TRBD1 identical over 7 bases. CDR1 is MNHNS, CDR2 SASEGT, per germline. The CDR3 consists of 14 residues. After removal of 7 bases from V and 5 bases from J, the junction contained 8 bases not matched to a gene.

The V call is TRBV7-9, the J call TRBJ1-1; maybe TRBD1 (5 bases). Trimming took 2 bases from V and 1 from J, leaving 8 bases between them. The V gene's germline CDR1 is SEHNR and CDR2 FQNEAQ (reference sequence). The CDR3 covers 14 residues. The CDR3 nucleotides are TGTGCCAGCAGCTTAACAGGAGAGAACACTGAAGCTTTCTTT. It yields the protein CASSLTGENTEAFF.

This clone has more than one count but fewer than ten. The rearrangement links TRBV7-9 to TRBJ1-2; D uncertain. Germline values: CDR1 SEHNR, CDR2 FQNEAQ (reference sequence). The CDR3 is 12 amino acids. V lost 6 bases to trimming and J lost 8 bases, with 13 bases between them. The CDR3 nucleotides are TGTGCCAGCAGACCCCGCGAGGGCGGCTACACCTTC. This sequence encodes CASRPREGGYTF.

This clone was observed once. This sequence joins TRBV7-9 and TRBJ1-2; tentatively, D is TRBD1 (6 bases). The length of the CDR3 is 14 residues. Trimming pared 4 bases from V and 4 bases from J, leaving 13 bases between. Germline CDR1 SEHNR, CDR2 FQNEAQ (reference sequence). The CDR3 nucleotides are TGTGCCAGCAGCTCTCGGGACAATAGCTATGGCTACACCTTC. Translating gives CASSSRDNSYGYTF.

A single count supports this clone. This chain connects TRBV5-1 to TRBJ1-2, with 9 bases identical to TRBD1. CDR1 and CDR2 from the germline V gene are SGHRS and YFSETQ. The CDR3 runs 14 residues. Losses at the gene ends were 4 bases for V and 5 bases for J; bases not matched to a gene: 6. CDR3 sequence: CASSPEGQGYGYTF. CDR3 coding DNA: TGCGCCAGCAGCCCCGAGGGACAGGGATATGGCTACACCTTC. Supplemented by reference TRBV5-1 and TRBJ1-2, the full variable domain reads KAGVTQTPRYLIKTRGQQVTLSCSPISGHRSVSWYQQTPGQGLQFLFEYFSETQRNKGNFPGRFSGRQFSNSRSEMNVSTLELGDSALYLCASSPEGQGYGYTFGSGTRLTVV.

The chain carries TRBV19 and TRBJ2-3; a weak D match, TRBD2 (7 bases). Trimming removed 2 bases at V and 3 bases at J, with 15 bases between. This CDR3 comprises 16 residues. Germline loops: CDR1 LNHDA, CDR2 SQIVND (reference sequence). Written as DNA, the CDR3 is TGTGCCAGTAGTATATCGGGCAGGGGAGGGACAGATACGCAGTATTTT. Its translation is CASSISGRGGTDTQYF.

The chain couples TRBV5-1 to TRBJ2-5, with TRBD2 matching 8 bases. The ends lost 0 bases at V and 1 base at J; junction bases unmatched: 8. The germline gives CDR1 SGHRS, CDR2 YFSETQ. The CDR3 is made up of 17 amino acids. The CDR3 DNA is TGCGCCAGCAGCTTGGCCGTTAGCGGGGACTCCCAAGAGACCCAGTACTTC. This codes for CASSLAVSGDSQETQYF.

This sequence joins TRBV5-1 and TRBJ2-2; 8 bases align to TRBD1. Germline loops: CDR1 SGHRS, CDR2 YFSETQ. The trim removed 4 bases at V and 5 bases at J, leaving 7 bases unmatched. CDR3 length: 15 amino acids. In DNA, the CDR3 is TGCGCCAGCAGCAACCGACAGGGGAGAACCGGGGAGCTGTTTTTT. It translates to CASSNRQGRTGELFF. Supplemented by reference TRBV5-1 and TRBJ2-2, the full variable domain reads KAGVTQTPRYLIKTRGQQVTLSCSPISGHRSVSWYQQTPGQGLQFLFEYFSETQRNKGNFPGRFSGRQFSNSRSEMNVSTLELGDSALYLCASSNRQGRTGELFFGEGSRLTVL.

This clone was picked up one time. This CDR3 reads CASSLVGEKLFF. The CDR3 DNA reads as TGTGCCAGCAGCTTAGTAGGTGAAAAACTGTTTTTT. The rearrangement links TRBV5-6 to TRBJ1-4; no reliable D call. Trimming cost V 2 bases and J 7 bases, with 6 bases left between them. Germline CDR1 reads SGHDT; CDR2 reads YYEEEE. The CDR3 covers 12 residues. Full variable domain (rest looked up from reference TRBV5-6 and TRBJ1-4): DAGVTQSPTHLIKTRGQQVTLRCSPKSGHDTVSWYQQALGQGPQFIFQYYEEEERQRGNFPDRFSGHQFPNYSSELNVNALLLGDSALYLCASSLVGEKLFFGSGTQLSVL.

V and J are TRBV13 and TRBJ2-4; D is perhaps TRBD2 (5 bases). V shed 5 bases and J shed 0 bases, with 5 bases lying between them. This CDR3 spans 13 amino acids. Germline assignment: CDR1 PRHDT and CDR2 FYEKMQ (reference sequence). For the CDR3, the DNA is TGTGCCAGCAGCGGACTAGCCAAAAACATTCAGTACTTC. This encodes CASSGLAKNIQYF. Based on the CDR3 plus reference TRBV13 and TRBJ2-4, the full variable domain is AAGVIQSPRHLIKEKRETATLKCYPIPRHDTVYWYQQGPGQDPQFLISFYEKMQSDKGSIPDRFSAQQFSDYHSELNMSSLELGDSALYFCASSGLAKNIQYFGAGTRLSVL.

This chain uses TRBV7-2 with TRBJ2-7; 8 nucleotides line up with TRBD1. This CDR3 contains 15 residues. The junction had 6 bases not matched to a gene; V was cut back by 1 base and J by 4 bases. Germline CDR1 SGHTA, CDR2 FQGNSA. The CDR3 region is CASSLDYQGAYEQYF. CDR3 coding DNA: TGTGCCAGCAGCTTAGATTATCAGGGGGCTTACGAGCAGTACTTC.

The rearrangement links TRBV18 to TRBJ1-2; D possibly corresponds to TRBD1 (6 bases). This CDR3 is built from 14 residues. Deletions cut 4 bases from V and 5 bases from J, with 14 bases between. CDR1 and CDR2 from the germline V gene are KGHSH and LQKENI. The CDR3 DNA sequence: TGTGCCAGCTCACGTAACAGGGAGGAGTATGGCTACACCTTC. Its protein product is CASSRNREEYGYTF.